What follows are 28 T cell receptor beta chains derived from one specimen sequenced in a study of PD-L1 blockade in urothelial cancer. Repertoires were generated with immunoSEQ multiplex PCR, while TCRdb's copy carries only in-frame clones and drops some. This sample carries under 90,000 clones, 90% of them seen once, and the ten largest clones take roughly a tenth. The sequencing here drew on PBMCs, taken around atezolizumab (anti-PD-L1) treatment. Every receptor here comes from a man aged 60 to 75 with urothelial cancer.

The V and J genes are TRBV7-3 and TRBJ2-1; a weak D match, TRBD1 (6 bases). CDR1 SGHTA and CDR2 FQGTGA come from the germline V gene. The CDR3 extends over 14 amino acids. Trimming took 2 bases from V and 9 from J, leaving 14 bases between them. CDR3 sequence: CASSLHQGQGEQFF. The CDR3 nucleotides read TGTGCCAGCAGCTTACATCAGGGGCAGGGTGAGCAGTTCTTC.

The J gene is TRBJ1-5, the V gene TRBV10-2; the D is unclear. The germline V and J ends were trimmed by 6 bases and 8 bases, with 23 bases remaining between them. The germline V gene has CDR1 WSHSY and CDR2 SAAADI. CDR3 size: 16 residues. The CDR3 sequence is CASRPRRISIREPQHF. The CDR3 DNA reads TGCGCCAGCAGACCACGGAGGATCTCTATTCGGGAGCCCCAGCATTTT.

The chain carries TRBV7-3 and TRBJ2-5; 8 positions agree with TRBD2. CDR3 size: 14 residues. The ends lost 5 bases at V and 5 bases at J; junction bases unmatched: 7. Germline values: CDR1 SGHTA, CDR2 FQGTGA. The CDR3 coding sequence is TGTGCCAGCAGCCCGGGAGGGCGGGGGGAGACCCAGTACTTC. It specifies CASSPGGRGETQYF. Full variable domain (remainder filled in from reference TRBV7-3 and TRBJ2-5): GAGVSQTPSNKVTEKGKYVELRCDPISGHTALYWYRQSLGQGPEFLIYFQGTGAADDSGLPNDRFFAVRPEGSVSTLKIQRTERGDSAVYLCASSPGGRGETQYFGPGTRLLVL.

The CDR3 spells CASSPTSNGELFF. In DNA, the CDR3 is TGTGCCAGTAGCCCGACTAGCAACGGGGAGCTGTTTTTT. V usage is TRBV30 and J usage is TRBJ2-2; 7 bases are a match to TRBD2. The CDR3 consists of 13 residues. Germline V gene sequence: CDR1 GTSNPN, CDR2 SVGIG (reference sequence). The V segment lost 8 bases and the J segment 7 bases; nucleotides outside the gene matches: 10.

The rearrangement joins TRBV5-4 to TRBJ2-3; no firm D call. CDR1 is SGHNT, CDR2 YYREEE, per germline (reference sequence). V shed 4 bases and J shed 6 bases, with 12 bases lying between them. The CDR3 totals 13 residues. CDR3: CASSPSNGDTQYF. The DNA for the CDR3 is TGTGCCAGCAGCCCATCCAACGGGGATACGCAGTATTTT.

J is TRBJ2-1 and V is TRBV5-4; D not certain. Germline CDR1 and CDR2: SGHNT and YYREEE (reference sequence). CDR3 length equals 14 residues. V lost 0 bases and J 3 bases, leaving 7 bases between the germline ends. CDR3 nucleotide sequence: TGTGCCAGCAGCTTGGTAACGGGCTACAATGAGCAGTTCTTC. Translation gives CASSLVTGYNEQFF.

This CDR3 is CASSQVRSTDTQYF. The CDR3 region has the DNA TGCGCCAGCAGCCAAGTTCGGAGCACAGATACGCAGTATTTT. The J gene is TRBJ2-3, the V gene TRBV4-3; D gene uncertain. Trimming removed 1 base from V and 0 bases from J, with 5 bases in between. The CDR3 length is 14 residues. Germline V gene sequence: CDR1 LGHNA, CDR2 YSLEER.

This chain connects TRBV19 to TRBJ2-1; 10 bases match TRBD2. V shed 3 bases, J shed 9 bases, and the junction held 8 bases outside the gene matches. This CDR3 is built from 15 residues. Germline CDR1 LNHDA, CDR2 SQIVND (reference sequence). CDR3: CASSIQSGGAGEQFF. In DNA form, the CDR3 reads TGTGCCAGTAGTATCCAGAGCGGGGGGGCGGGTGAGCAGTTCTTC.

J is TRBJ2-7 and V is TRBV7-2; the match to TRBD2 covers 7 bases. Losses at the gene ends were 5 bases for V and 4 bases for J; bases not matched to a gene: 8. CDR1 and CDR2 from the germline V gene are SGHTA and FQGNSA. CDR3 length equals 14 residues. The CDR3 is CASSPGGSVYEQYF. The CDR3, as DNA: TGTGCCAGCAGCCCGGGCGGGAGTGTATACGAGCAGTACTTC.

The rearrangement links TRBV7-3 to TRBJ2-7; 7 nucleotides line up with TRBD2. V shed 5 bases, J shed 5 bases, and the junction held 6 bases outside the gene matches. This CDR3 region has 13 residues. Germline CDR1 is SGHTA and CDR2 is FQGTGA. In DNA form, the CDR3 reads TGTGCCAGCAGCCCCAGACTAGCCCACGAGCAGTACTTC. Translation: CASSPRLAHEQYF.

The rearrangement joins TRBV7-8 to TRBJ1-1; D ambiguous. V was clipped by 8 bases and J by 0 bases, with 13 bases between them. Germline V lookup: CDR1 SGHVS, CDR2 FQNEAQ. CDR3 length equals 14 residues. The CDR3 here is CASRHGGMNTEAFF. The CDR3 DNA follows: TGTGCCAGCCGACACGGAGGCATGAACACTGAAGCTTTCTTT.

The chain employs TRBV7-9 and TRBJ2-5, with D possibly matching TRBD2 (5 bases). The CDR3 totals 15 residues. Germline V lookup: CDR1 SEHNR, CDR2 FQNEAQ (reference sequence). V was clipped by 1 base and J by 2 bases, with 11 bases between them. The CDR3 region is CASSLGLPGQETQYF. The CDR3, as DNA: TGTGCCAGCAGCTTAGGACTCCCGGGACAAGAGACCCAGTACTTC.

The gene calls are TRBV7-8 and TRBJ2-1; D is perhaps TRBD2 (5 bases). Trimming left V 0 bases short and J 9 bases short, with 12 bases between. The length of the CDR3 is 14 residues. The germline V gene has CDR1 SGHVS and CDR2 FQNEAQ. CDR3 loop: CASSLAGVIAEQFF. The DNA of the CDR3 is TGTGCCAGCAGCTTAGCGGGAGTAATTGCTGAGCAGTTCTTC.

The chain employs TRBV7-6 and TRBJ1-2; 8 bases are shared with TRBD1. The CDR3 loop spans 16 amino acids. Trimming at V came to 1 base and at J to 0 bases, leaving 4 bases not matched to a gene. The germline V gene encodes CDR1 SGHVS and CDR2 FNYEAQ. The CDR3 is CASSLGTGGTNYGYTF. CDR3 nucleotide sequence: TGTGCCAGCAGCTTAGGCACAGGGGGGACTAACTATGGCTACACCTTC. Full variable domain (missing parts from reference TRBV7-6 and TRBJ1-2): GAGVSQSPRYKVTKRGQDVALRCDPISGHVSLYWYRQALGQGPEFLTYFNYEAQQDKSGLPNDRFSAERPEGSISTLTIQRTEQRDSAMYRCASSLGTGGTNYGYTFGSGTRLTVV.

DNA for the CDR3: TGTGCCAGCAGCCTCGGACAGGGCAGCACAGATACGCAGTATTTT. Encoded protein: CASSLGQGSTDTQYF. The V gene is TRBV6-5, the J gene TRBJ2-3, with 8 bases identical to TRBD1. Germline CDR1 is MNHEY and CDR2 is SVGAGI. CDR3 length equals 15 residues. Trimming removed 6 bases from V and 0 bases from J; junction bases left unmatched: 5.

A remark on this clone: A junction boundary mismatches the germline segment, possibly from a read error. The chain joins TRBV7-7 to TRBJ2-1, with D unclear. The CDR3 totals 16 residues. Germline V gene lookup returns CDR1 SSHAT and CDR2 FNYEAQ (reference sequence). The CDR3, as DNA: TGTGCTAGCAGCTTAGAGCCGATGAGCTCCTACAATGAGCAGTTCTTC. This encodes CASSLEPMSSYNEQFF.

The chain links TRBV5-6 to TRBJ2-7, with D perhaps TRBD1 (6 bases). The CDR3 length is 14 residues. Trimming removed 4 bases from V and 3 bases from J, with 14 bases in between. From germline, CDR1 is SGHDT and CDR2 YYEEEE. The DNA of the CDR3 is TGTGCCAGCAGCAAGCTTCAGGGGTTCTACGAGCAGTACTTC. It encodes CASSKLQGFYEQYF.

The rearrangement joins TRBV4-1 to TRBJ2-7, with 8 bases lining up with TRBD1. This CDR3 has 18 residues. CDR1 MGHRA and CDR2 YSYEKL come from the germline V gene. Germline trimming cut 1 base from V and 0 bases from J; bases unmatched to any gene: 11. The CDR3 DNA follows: TGCGCCAGCAGCCAAGGGTTAACCAGGGGGCCCCGCTCCTACGAGCAGTACTTC. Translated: CASSQGLTRGPRSYEQYF.

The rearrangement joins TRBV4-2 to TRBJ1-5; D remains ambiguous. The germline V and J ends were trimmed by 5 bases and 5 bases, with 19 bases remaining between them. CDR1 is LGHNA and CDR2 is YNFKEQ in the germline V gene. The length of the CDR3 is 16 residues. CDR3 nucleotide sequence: TGTGCCAGCAGCTTCGTTAAGCCCGGGGTGGATCAGCCCCAGCATTTT. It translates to CASSFVKPGVDQPQHF.

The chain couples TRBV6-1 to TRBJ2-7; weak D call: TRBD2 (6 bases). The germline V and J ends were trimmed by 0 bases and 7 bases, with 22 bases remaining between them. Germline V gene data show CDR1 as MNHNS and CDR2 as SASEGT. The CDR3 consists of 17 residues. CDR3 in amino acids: CASSEAPYSRWGGEQYF. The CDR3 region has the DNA TGTGCCAGCAGTGAAGCTCCCTACTCCCGATGGGGAGGAGAGCAGTACTTC.

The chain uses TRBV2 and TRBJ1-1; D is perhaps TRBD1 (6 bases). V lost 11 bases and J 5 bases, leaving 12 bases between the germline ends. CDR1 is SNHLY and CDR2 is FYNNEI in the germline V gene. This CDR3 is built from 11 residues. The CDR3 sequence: CAGGGGTEAFF. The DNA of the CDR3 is TGTGCCGGGGGAGGGGGGACTGAAGCTTTCTTT.

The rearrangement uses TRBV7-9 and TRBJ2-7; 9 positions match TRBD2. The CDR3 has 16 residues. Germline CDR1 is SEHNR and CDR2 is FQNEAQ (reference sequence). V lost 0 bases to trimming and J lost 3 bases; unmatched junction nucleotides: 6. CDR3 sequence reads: CASSLARGSGSYEQYF. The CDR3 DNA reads TGTGCCAGCAGCTTAGCGCGGGGTAGCGGGAGCTACGAGCAGTACTTC.

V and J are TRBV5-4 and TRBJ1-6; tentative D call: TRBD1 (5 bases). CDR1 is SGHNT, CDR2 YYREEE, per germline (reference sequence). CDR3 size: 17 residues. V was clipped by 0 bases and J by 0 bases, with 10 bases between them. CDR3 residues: CASSLGGGASYNSPLHF. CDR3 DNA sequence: TGTGCCAGCAGCTTGGGAGGCGGGGCCTCCTATAATTCACCCCTCCACTTT.

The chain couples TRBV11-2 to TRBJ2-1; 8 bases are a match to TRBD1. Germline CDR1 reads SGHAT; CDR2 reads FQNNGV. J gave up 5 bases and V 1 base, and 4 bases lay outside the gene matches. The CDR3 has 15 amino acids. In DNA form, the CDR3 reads TGTGCCAGCAGCTTAGGGGGGACAGGAAACAATGAGCAGTTCTTC. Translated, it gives CASSLGGTGNNEQFF. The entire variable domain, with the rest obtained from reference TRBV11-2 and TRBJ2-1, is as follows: EAGVAQSPRYKIIEKRQSVAFWCNPISGHATLYWYQQILGQGPKLLIQFQNNGVVDDSQLPKDRFSAERLKGVDSTLKIQPAKLEDSAVYLCASSLGGTGNNEQFFGPGTRLTVL.

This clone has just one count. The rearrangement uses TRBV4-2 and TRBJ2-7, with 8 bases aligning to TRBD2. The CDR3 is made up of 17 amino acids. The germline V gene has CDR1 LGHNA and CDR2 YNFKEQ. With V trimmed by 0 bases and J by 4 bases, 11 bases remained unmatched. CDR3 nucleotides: TGTGCCAGCAGCCAAGATGTGGGGGCTAGCGGGCAATACGAGCAGTACTTC. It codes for CASSQDVGASGQYEQYF.

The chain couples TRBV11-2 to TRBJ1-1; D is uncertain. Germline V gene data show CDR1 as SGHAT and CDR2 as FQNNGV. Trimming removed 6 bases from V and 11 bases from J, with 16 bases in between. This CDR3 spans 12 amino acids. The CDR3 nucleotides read TGTGCCAGCAGTTACGCCGGGATCGGCGCTTTCTTT. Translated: CASSYAGIGAFF.

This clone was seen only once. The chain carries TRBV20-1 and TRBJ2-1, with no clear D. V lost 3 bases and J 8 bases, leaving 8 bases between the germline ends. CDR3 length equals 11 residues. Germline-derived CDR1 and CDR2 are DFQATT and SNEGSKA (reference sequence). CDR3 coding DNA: TGCAGTGCTAGCACCTATGATGAGCAGTTCTTC. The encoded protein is CSASTYDEQFF.

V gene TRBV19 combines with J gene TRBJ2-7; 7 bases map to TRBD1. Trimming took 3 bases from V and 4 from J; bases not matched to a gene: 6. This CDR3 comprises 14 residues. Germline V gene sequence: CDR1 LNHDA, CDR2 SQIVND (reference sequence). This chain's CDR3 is CASSIQPGGYEQYF. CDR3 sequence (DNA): TGTGCCAGTAGTATCCAGCCAGGGGGTTACGAGCAGTACTTC.